A selection of T cell receptor beta chains follows, all from one sample in a study of PD-1 blockade in classical Hodgkin lymphoma. Using immunoSEQ multiplex PCR, the repertoire was profiled, and TCRdb retains in-frame clones only, with some absent. Among some 100,000 clones listed, around 90% were seen once. The source material was peripheral blood mononuclear cells (PBMCs), sampled at baseline. The receptors were gathered from a human donor with classical Hodgkin lymphoma. Each CDR3 is given with its conserved first and last residue. D genes are given only for firm matches. Only some rows state a clone size, as once, few, many or a class for expanded clones.

J gene,V gene,clone size,D gene,CDR3 protein,CDR3 DNA
TRBJ1-1,TRBV18,-,-,CASSPQGQLNTEAFF,TGTGCCAGCTCACCTCAAGGACAGTTGAACACTGAAGCTTTCTTT
TRBJ2-3,TRBV19,-,-,CASSNAGLTDTQYF,TGTGCCAGTAGTAACGCGGGACTCACAGATACGCAGTATTTT
TRBJ1-1,TRBV6-1,-,-,CASSEYRNGALIAFF,TGTGCCAGCAGTGAATACAGGAATGGGGCTCTGATAGCTTTCTTT
TRBJ1-3,TRBV6-5,-,-,CASVPREGVGNTIYF,TGTGCCAGCGTCCCTCGAGAAGGGGTAGGAAACACCATATATTTT
TRBJ2-1,TRBV5-1,-,TRBD2,CASRLVAGEQFF,TGCGCCAGCCGCCTAGTAGCGGGAGAGCAGTTCTTC
TRBJ1-1,TRBV5-1,-,-,CASSLTGLNTEAFF,TGCGCCAGCAGCTTAACCGGGTTGAACACTGAAGCTTTCTTT
TRBJ1-2,TRBV11-2,-,-,CASRFSTGSGYTF,TGTGCCAGCAGATTCTCAACAGGCTCCGGCTACACCTTC
TRBJ2-7,TRBV2,-,TRBD2,CASKGGRVDEQYF,TGTGCCAGCAAAGGCGGGAGGGTTGACGAGCAGTACTTC
TRBJ2-2,TRBV15,few,-,CATSRDVGTGELFF,TGTGCCACCAGCAGAGATGTGGGCACCGGGGAGCTGTTTTTT
TRBJ2-1,TRBV30,-,TRBD2,CAWSGFGLAGATYNEQFF,TGTGCCTGGAGTGGATTCGGACTAGCGGGAGCCACCTACAATGAGCAGTTCTTC
TRBJ2-7,TRBV7-9,-,-,CASSFRRHEYF,TGTGCCAGCAGCTTCCGGAGACACGAGTACTTC
TRBJ2-3,TRBV7-9,-,TRBD2,CASSSGTSGWGPDTQYF,TGTGCCAGCAGCTCCGGGACTAGCGGATGGGGGCCAGATACGCAGTATTTT
TRBJ1-5,TRBV18,-,-,CASSPADSNQPQHF,TGTGCCAGCTCACCAGCAGATAGCAATCAGCCCCAGCATTTT
TRBJ2-2,TRBV5-1,-,TRBD2,CASSSTSGRAHTGELFF,TGCGCCAGCAGCTCGACTAGCGGGAGGGCCCACACCGGGGAGCTGTTTTTT
TRBJ1-1,TRBV7-3,-,-,CASSLSGLAPEAFF,TGTGCCAGCAGCTTAAGTGGCCTGGCTCCTGAAGCTTTCTTT
TRBJ2-3,TRBV5-4,-,-,CASSLGQRSTDTQYF,TGTGCCAGCAGCTTGGGCCAGCGGAGCACAGATACGCAGTATTTT
TRBJ1-1,TRBV7-9,-,-,CASKTGAETEAFF,TGTGCCAGCAAAACCGGGGCAGAGACTGAAGCTTTCTTT
TRBJ2-2,TRBV28,-,-,CASSFWGAGNTGELFF,TGTGCCAGCAGTTTTTGGGGGGCGGGGAACACCGGGGAGCTGTTTTTT
TRBJ1-1,TRBV7-9,-,TRBD1,CASSLWDRGTEAFF,TGTGCCAGCAGCTTATGGGACAGAGGCACTGAAGCTTTCTTT
TRBJ2-5,TRBV6-5,once,TRBD1,CASSYGQARETQYF,TGTGCCAGCAGTTACGGACAGGCTCGAGAGACCCAGTACTTC
TRBJ1-2,TRBV6-5,-,-,CASSYYTGHGYTF,TGTGCCAGCAGTTACTACACAGGTCACGGCTACACCTTC
TRBJ2-7,TRBV9,-,-,CASSPRTNGSYEQYF,TGTGCCAGCAGCCCAAGGACTAACGGGAGCTACGAGCAGTACTTC
TRBJ1-1,TRBV11-3,-,TRBD1,CASSQHPTGGKTEAFF,TGTGCCAGCAGCCAACATCCAACAGGGGGCAAGACTGAAGCTTTCTTT
TRBJ2-1,TRBV7-2,once,TRBD2,CASSILSSGSNEQFF,TGTGCCAGCAGTATTCTTTCTAGCGGGAGCAATGAGCAGTTCTTC
TRBJ1-1,TRBV6-1,-,-,CASSEVSPSEAFF,TGTGCCAGCAGTGAAGTCAGTCCCTCTGAAGCTTTCTTT
TRBJ1-2,TRBV6-5,-,TRBD1,CASSTGQGAEGYTF,TGTGCCAGCAGTACCGGACAGGGGGCTGAGGGCTACACCTTC
TRBJ1-1,TRBV14,-,-,CASSHGVEAFF,TGTGCCAGCAGCCACGGAGTTGAAGCTTTCTTT
TRBJ2-1,TRBV2,-,TRBD2,CASRVVLAGDVQFF,TGTGCCAGCAGGGTCGTGCTAGCGGGAGATGTGCAGTTCTTC
TRBJ1-2,TRBV7-9,-,-,CASSAHREGYTF,TGTGCCAGCAGCGCCCACAGGGAAGGCTACACCTTC
TRBJ2-6,TRBV6-1,-,-,CASSDEGVPFSGANVLTF,TGTGCCAGCAGTGATGAGGGGGTGCCCTTCTCTGGGGCCAACGTCCTGACTTTC
TRBJ1-1,TRBV19,once,-,CASRPQQGWEAFF,TGTGCCAGTAGGCCTCAGCAGGGCTGGGAAGCTTTCTTT
TRBJ2-7,TRBV28,-,TRBD1,CASRLDRDNYEQYF,TGTGCCAGCAGACTGGACAGGGACAACTACGAGCAGTACTTC
TRBJ2-5,TRBV29-1,-,-,CSVFGGESETQYF,TGCAGCGTTTTCGGGGGAGAAAGCGAGACCCAGTACTTC
TRBJ1-5,TRBV5-1,-,-,CASSSTGVVGQPQHF,TGCGCCAGCAGCTCAACGGGGGTTGTGGGTCAGCCCCAGCATTTT
TRBJ2-7,TRBV25-1,-,-,CASSERVQSYEQYF,TGTGCCAGCAGTGAGAGGGTACAGTCCTACGAGCAGTACTTC
TRBJ2-1,TRBV27,-,-,CASMRSGEQFF,TGTGCCAGCATGCGTTCAGGGGAGCAGTTCTTC